One and the same sample provided the 11 T cell receptor beta chains below, sequenced in a study of CD8 T cells in ankylosing spondylitis. Findings and caveats of the study: For ankylosing spondylitis blood, a TCR beta motif of seven to nine highly homologous variants appeared characteristic.

Via MiXCR, TCRdb re-called the 5' RACE reads, giving one row per CDR3 protein. This repertoire shows some 200,000 distinct CDR3 sequences, just under 7.5% found once; its top ten account for 13% to 15%. Their recognized antigens are unknown. Sequencing was done on a sample of blood, either unsorted or a sorted T cell fraction (not recorded which). All receptors derive from a male donor with ankylosing spondylitis.

This clonotype was seen ten or more times. The CDR3 bases are TGCGCCAGCAGCCGACTCACAGGGGCCGGGGAGCTGTTTTTT. It translates to CASSRLTGAGELFF. The chain joins TRBV4-3 to TRBJ2-2, with 7 bases identical to TRBD1. Germline loops: CDR1 LGHNA, CDR2 YSLEER. V trimming: 4 bases; J trimming: 6 bases; junction bases outside the gene matches: 5. The CDR3 sequence is 14 residues long.

This clonotype was detected many times. Here the CDR3 reads CASSEGPLYGYTF. In DNA form, the CDR3 reads TGTGCCAGCAGTGAGGGGCCCCTTTATGGCTACACCTTC. The chain has TRBV25-1 and TRBJ1-2, with D tentatively TRBD1 (5 bases). The V end lost 3 bases, the J end lost 5 bases, and 10 bases lay between the germline ends. CDR1 and CDR2 (germline): MGHDK, SYGVNS. The CDR3 spans 13 residues.

This clonotype showed up many times. This chain uses TRBV20-1 with TRBJ1-2; no clear D. The length of the CDR3 is 14 residues. Germline V gives CDR1 DFQATT, CDR2 SNEGSKA (reference sequence). Trimming stripped 3 bases from V and 4 bases from J, with 15 bases between. The CDR3 loop reads CSARVKNYPYGYTF. In DNA, the CDR3 is TGCAGTGCTAGGGTTAAGAATTATCCCTATGGCTACACCTTC.

This clonotype has ten or more counts. This chain connects TRBV16 to TRBJ2-2; D uncertain. Per the germline V gene, CDR1 is KGHSY and CDR2 is FQNENV. The CDR3 covers 13 residues. The V end was cut by 0 bases, the J end by 5 bases, with 4 bases between. Written as DNA, the CDR3 is TGTGCCAGCAGCCAATCCCGAACCGGGGAGCTGTTTTTT. It specifies CASSQSRTGELFF. Based on the CDR3 plus reference TRBV16 and TRBJ2-2, the full variable domain is GEEVAQTPKHLVRGEGQKAKLYCAPIKGHSYVFWYQQVLKNEFKFLISFQNENVFDETGMPKERFSAKCLPNSPCSLEIQATKLEDSAVYFCASSQSRTGELFFGEGSRLTVL.

This clonotype was seen a few times. The J gene is TRBJ1-1, the V gene TRBV20-1; D is unclear. Per germline, CDR1 DFQATT and CDR2 SNEGSKA (reference sequence). The length of the CDR3 is 14 residues. Deletions cut 2 bases from V and 4 bases from J, with 14 bases between. The CDR3 protein is CSARKEASSTEAFF. CDR3 bases: TGCAGTGCTAGAAAGGAGGCATCGAGCACTGAAGCTTTCTTT.

This clonotype was observed many times. The chain employs TRBV7-8 and TRBJ2-3, with D tentatively TRBD1 or TRBD2 (5 bases each). This CDR3 has 15 amino acids. Per the germline V gene, CDR1 is SGHVS and CDR2 is FQNEAQ. Trimming pared 2 bases from V and 8 bases from J, leaving 17 bases between. Written as DNA, the CDR3 is TGTGCCAGCAGCTTAAAAGGGACCCCCCTGGGTACGCAGTATTTT. It encodes CASSLKGTPLGTQYF.

There are a few counts of this clonotype. The V and J genes are TRBV9 and TRBJ2-2; D not resolved. V was clipped by 0 bases and J by 3 bases, with 0 bases between them. Germline lookup yields CDR1 SGDLS and CDR2 YYNGEE. The CDR3 has 12 residues. CDR3 nucleotides: TGTGCCAGCAGCGTAGACACCGGGGAGCTGTTTTTT. It specifies CASSVDTGELFF.

J is TRBJ2-7 and V is TRBV15, with 7 bases fitting TRBD1. J lost 1 base, V lost 3 bases, and 6 bases had no gene match. Germline V gene data show CDR1 as LNHNV and CDR2 as YYDKDF (reference sequence). The CDR3 spans 15 residues. CDR3 DNA sequence: TGTGCCACCAGCAGCAACAGGGGAAGGTCCTACGAGCAGTACTTC. Its translation is CATSSNRGRSYEQYF.

This chain links TRBV11-2 with TRBJ1-1; the D gene is possibly TRBD1 (6 bases). Germline V CDR1 and CDR2: SGHAT, FQNNGV. The CDR3 has 16 residues. V was pared by 1 base and J by 4 bases, with 16 bases between. The CDR3 protein is CASSLATGSGVTEAFF. CDR3 coding DNA: TGTGCCAGCAGCTTAGCGACAGGTAGCGGCGTCACTGAAGCTTTCTTT.

This clonotype was counted many times. The chain combines TRBV25-1 with TRBJ1-2; D is undetermined. Germline CDR1 MGHDK, CDR2 SYGVNS. This CDR3 region has 14 residues. Between the trimmed V and J ends, which lost 3 bases and 3 bases, there was a span of 11 bases. The CDR3 is CASSEQGRDYGYTF. The CDR3 bases are TGTGCCAGCAGTGAGCAAGGGCGAGACTATGGCTACACCTTC.

This clonotype has a count of ten or more. This chain uses TRBV5-5 with TRBJ2-2, with D maybe TRBD2 (6 bases). Trimming removed 0 bases from V and 1 base from J, with 10 bases in between. From germline, CDR1 is SGHKS and CDR2 YYEKEE (reference sequence). The CDR3 consists of 16 residues. The CDR3 region is CASSLDARENTGELFF. The CDR3 nucleotides are TGTGCCAGCAGCTTGGATGCGCGGGAGAACACCGGGGAGCTGTTTTTT.